This section outlines one T cell receptor (beta chain) sequence together with its context. The antigen is unknown. A much bigger clone sits one base away, suggesting this may be a read error. UMIs and a universal primer site were added when TCR cDNA was made by 5'RACE template switching. TCRdb itself ran the 5' RACE reads through MiXCR, one entry per CDR3 protein. The table includes approximately 250,000 distinct CDR3 sequences, about 3.9% detected once. The data were obtained in a study of T cells after yellow fever vaccination. Study in general: Any fraction with a low cell number was prepared using SMART-Seq v4 Ultra Low Input. Study-level points and caveats: Post-booster repertoires contained most primary-vaccination clones again (almost 97% CD4, about 90% CD8).

The origin of this receptor is a young man who received the YFV17D yellow fever vaccine. The specimen comprised PBMCs, sampled 15 days after the yellow fever booster vaccination.

The CDR3 coding sequence is TGCAGCGTTGACGGGGGGTTTGGTACAGATACGCAGTATTTT. Amino acids: CSVDGGFGTDTQYF. V usage is TRBV29-1 and J usage is TRBJ2-3; 7 bases match TRBD2. The CDR3 spans 14 residues. The germline V gene has CDR1 SQVTM and CDR2 ANQGSEA. Unmatched junction bases numbered 6, after V lost 3 bases and J lost 3 bases.